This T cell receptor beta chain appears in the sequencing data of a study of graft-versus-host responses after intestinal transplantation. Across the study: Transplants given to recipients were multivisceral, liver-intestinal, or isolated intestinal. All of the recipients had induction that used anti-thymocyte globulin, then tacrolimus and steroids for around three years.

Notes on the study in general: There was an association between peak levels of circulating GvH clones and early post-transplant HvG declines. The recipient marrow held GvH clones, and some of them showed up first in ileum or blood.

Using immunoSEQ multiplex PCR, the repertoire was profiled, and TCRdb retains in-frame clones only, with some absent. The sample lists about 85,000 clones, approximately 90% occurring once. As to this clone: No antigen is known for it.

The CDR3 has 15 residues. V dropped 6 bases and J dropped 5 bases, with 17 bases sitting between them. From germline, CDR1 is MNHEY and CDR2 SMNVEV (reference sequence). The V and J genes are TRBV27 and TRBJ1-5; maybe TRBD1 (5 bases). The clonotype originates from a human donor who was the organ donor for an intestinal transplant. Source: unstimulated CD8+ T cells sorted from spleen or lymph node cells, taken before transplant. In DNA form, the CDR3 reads TGTGCCAGCAGCCATAGTTGGGGGATTGATCAGCCCCAGCATTTT. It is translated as CASSHSWGIDQPQHF.